This T cell receptor beta chain was sequenced in a study of cytomegalovirus exposure and HLA in healthy donors. As for the study in general: Clustering assigned 70% to 90% of the roughly 380 genotyped donors to the Caucasian-associated ancestry cluster.

Comment on this clone: Its target is unknown.

Findings and caveats of the study: Researchers counted approximately 160 TCR beta chains as cytomegalovirus-associated. There were reportedly fewer N-insertions in an Asian-associated ancestry cluster than the approximately 670-donor mean, in a later analysis.

Researchers ran the PCR with 60 Vbeta and 13 Jbeta primers. Sequencing was performed with immunoSEQ multiplex PCR; in TCRdb, only in-frame clones are kept and a portion is missing. Its listing shows 65,000 to 95,000 clones. CDR1 is MNHNY and CDR2 is SVGAGI in the germline V gene (reference sequence). The CDR3 runs to 14 residues. J gave up 4 bases and V 7 bases, and 6 bases lay outside the gene matches. The J gene is TRBJ1-2, the V gene TRBV6-6, with 10 bases matching TRBD1. The sequence derives from a woman aged 55-69 years in good health and CMV-seronegative. The sample was PBMCs. The CDR3 DNA follows: TGTGCCAGCACCCAGGGACAGGGGATCTATGGCTACACCTTC. It codes for CASTQGQGIYGYTF.